The source of this TCR beta chain is a study of cytomegalovirus exposure and HLA in healthy donors. The V gene's germline CDR1 is SGHAT and CDR2 FQNNGV. The CDR3 has 16 amino acids. With 0 bases removed from V and 0 bases from J, the gap between germline ends came to 9 bases. This clone showed up just once. PCR used 60 Vbeta primers and 13 Jbeta primers. Sequencing was performed with immunoSEQ multiplex PCR; in TCRdb, only in-frame clones are kept and a portion is missing. The sample contains roughly 88,000 clones, approximately 80% of which appear only once. The TCR sequence derives from a man under 40 in good health and CMV-seropositive. The V gene is TRBV11-2, the J gene TRBJ2-4; unclear D gene. Sequenced input: PBMCs. DNA of the CDR3: TGTGCCAGCAGCTTAGAGCCTAGGCTAGCCAAAAACATTCAGTACTTC. It encodes CASSLEPRLAKNIQYF.